This entry describes one T cell receptor beta chain. No antigen is known for it. Profiled with immunoSEQ multiplex PCR; TCRdb holds only in-frame clones, not every one. The repertoire holds some 78,000 clones, with 92% as singletons. Germline assignment: CDR1 LNHDA and CDR2 SQIVND (reference sequence). Trimming stripped 1 base from V and 3 bases from J, with 12 bases between. This CDR3 is 15 amino acids long. The sample belongs to a study of OX40 agonist ivuxolimab in advanced cancers. Study at large: Intravenous ivuxolimab at 0.01 to 10 mg/kg was given to patients every 2 weeks.

Points from the study as a whole: Part of the nonresponder group also had normalized T-cell clonal expansion that was low.

This chain links TRBV19 with TRBJ1-2; possibly TRBD1 for D (6 bases). Source: CD4+ or CD8+ T cells sorted from blood, taken in a trial of the OX40 agonist ivuxolimab. This receptor was taken from an adult with an advanced solid tumor such as melanoma, head and neck, liver or kidney cancer. The CDR3 sequence: CASSIGDRSHYGYTF. For the CDR3, the DNA is TGTGCCAGTAGTATAGGCGACAGGAGCCACTATGGCTACACCTTC. Filled out from reference TRBV19 and TRBJ1-2, the complete variable domain reads DGGITQSPKYLFRKEGQNVTLSCEQNLNHDAMYWYRQDPGQGLRLIYYSQIVNDFQKGDIAEGYSVSREKKESFPLTVTSAQKNPTAFYLCASSIGDRSHYGYTFGSGTRLTVV.